These T cell receptor beta chains were read from a single sample in a study of blood T cell repertoires in COVID-19. The assay was immunoSEQ multiplex PCR, and TCRdb's table has in-frame clones only and misses some. Of a few hundred thousand clones in the sample, roughly 88% were seen once. Sequenced input: PBMCs or T cells enriched from blood (not recorded which). The origin of the receptors is a woman aged 40-49 years with acute COVID-19. The CDR3 runs from the conserved cysteine through the conserved F or W. A D gene is named only where the DNA matches it firmly. A clone size is listed for some rows: how often the clone was seen (once, few, many), or a class if it is expanded.

d_call: TRBD2; v_call: TRBV7-2; clone_size: NA; j_call: TRBJ2-1; cdr3_nt: TGTGCCAGCAGCTTAGACGCGACTAGCGGTTTCAATGAGCAGTTCTTC; cdr3_aa: CASSLDATSGFNEQFF
d_call: TRBD1; v_call: TRBV9; clone_size: NA; j_call: TRBJ2-1; cdr3_nt: TGTGCCAGCAGTGAGAGAGGGGACAGGGTGAGCAATGAGCAGTTCTTC; cdr3_aa: CASSERGDRVSNEQFF
d_call: TRBD2; v_call: TRBV5-1; clone_size: NA; j_call: TRBJ2-1; cdr3_nt: TGCGCCAGCAGCTTGCGTCTAGCGGGAAAGTACAATGAGCAGTTCTTC; cdr3_aa: CASSLRLAGKYNEQFF
d_call: NA; v_call: TRBV9; clone_size: NA; j_call: TRBJ1-1; cdr3_nt: TGTGCCAGCAGCGTAGTAGAATGGTCCACTGAAGCTTTCTTT; cdr3_aa: CASSVVEWSTEAFF
d_call: TRBD1; v_call: TRBV27; clone_size: NA; j_call: TRBJ1-1; cdr3_nt: TGTGCCAGCAGTGTAAGGACAGGGAACACTGAAGCTTTCTTT; cdr3_aa: CASSVRTGNTEAFF
d_call: NA; v_call: TRBV28; clone_size: NA; j_call: TRBJ1-1; cdr3_nt: TGTGCCAGCAGTTTATGGGGTAGGGGCTTGAACACTGAAGCTTTCTTT; cdr3_aa: CASSLWGRGLNTEAFF
d_call: TRBD1; v_call: TRBV9; clone_size: once; j_call: TRBJ1-2; cdr3_nt: TGTGCCAGCAGCGTGGGGACAGGGGATTCTAACTATGGCTACACCTTC; cdr3_aa: CASSVGTGDSNYGYTF
d_call: NA; v_call: TRBV5-1; clone_size: NA; j_call: TRBJ1-1; cdr3_nt: TGCGCCAGCAGCTTGGAACCCAGGAACACTGAAGCTTTCTTT; cdr3_aa: CASSLEPRNTEAFF
d_call: NA; v_call: TRBV30; clone_size: NA; j_call: TRBJ1-1; cdr3_nt: TGTGCCTGGAGTCCCGTAGCTGAAGCTTTCTTT; cdr3_aa: CAWSPVAEAFF
d_call: TRBD1; v_call: TRBV19; clone_size: NA; j_call: TRBJ1-5; cdr3_nt: TGTGCCAGTAGTAAACAGGGGGATCAGCCCCAGCATTTT; cdr3_aa: CASSKQGDQPQHF
d_call: NA; v_call: TRBV11-3; clone_size: NA; j_call: TRBJ1-1; cdr3_nt: TGTGCCAGCAGCTTTAACCAGGGTGGGGACACTGAAGCTTTCTTT; cdr3_aa: CASSFNQGGDTEAFF
d_call: TRBD2; v_call: TRBV6-5; clone_size: NA; j_call: TRBJ2-2; cdr3_nt: TGTGCCAGCAGTTACCAGATTAGCGGGGGGCCCGGGGAGCTGTTTTTT; cdr3_aa: CASSYQISGGPGELFF
d_call: TRBD2; v_call: TRBV28; clone_size: NA; j_call: TRBJ2-7; cdr3_nt: TGTGCCAGCAGTGGGCCCAGGGCGGGAGGGGGCTACGAGCAGTACTTC; cdr3_aa: CASSGPRAGGGYEQYF
d_call: NA; v_call: TRBV5-1; clone_size: NA; j_call: TRBJ1-2; cdr3_nt: TGCGCCAGCAGCTTAGACGGGGGGAGTATGGCCTACACCTTC; cdr3_aa: CASSLDGGSMAYTF
d_call: NA; v_call: TRBV18; clone_size: NA; j_call: TRBJ2-5; cdr3_nt: TGTGCCAGCTCGGGGGGACCCCTGCAAGAGACCCAGTACTTC; cdr3_aa: CASSGGPLQETQYF
d_call: NA; v_call: TRBV5-1; clone_size: NA; j_call: TRBJ1-1; cdr3_nt: TGCGCCAGCAGCTTGGTCTGGGGGGAAGGGACTGAAGCTTTCTTT; cdr3_aa: CASSLVWGEGTEAFF
d_call: TRBD1; v_call: TRBV2; clone_size: NA; j_call: TRBJ2-3; cdr3_nt: TGTGCCAGCAGACTCAGGGGGACAGATACGCAGTATTTT; cdr3_aa: CASRLRGTDTQYF
d_call: NA; v_call: TRBV3-1/TRBV3-2; clone_size: NA; j_call: TRBJ2-3; cdr3_nt: TGTGCCAGCAGCGATCACGGGGGGCCCACAGATACGCAGTATTTT; cdr3_aa: CASSDHGGPTDTQYF
d_call: TRBD1; v_call: TRBV5-4; clone_size: NA; j_call: TRBJ1-1; cdr3_nt: TGTGCCAGCAGCAAGGACAGGAGGGGCCCGAACACTGAAGCTTTCTTT; cdr3_aa: CASSKDRRGPNTEAFF
d_call: TRBD1; v_call: TRBV5-5; clone_size: NA; j_call: TRBJ1-4; cdr3_nt: TGTGCCAGCAGCGCGGGGGACAGGGCGGTCGAAAAACTGTTTTTT; cdr3_aa: CASSAGDRAVEKLFF
d_call: NA; v_call: TRBV6-2/TRBV6-3; clone_size: NA; j_call: TRBJ2-4; cdr3_nt: TGTGCCAGCAGTCAGGGGTCCATTCAGTACTTC; cdr3_aa: CASSQGSIQYF
d_call: NA; v_call: TRBV11-3; clone_size: NA; j_call: TRBJ2-1; cdr3_nt: TGTGCCAGCAGCTCAAAGGTGTCTGCGGGGTCCTACAATGAGCAGTTCTTC; cdr3_aa: CASSSKVSAGSYNEQFF
d_call: NA; v_call: TRBV28; clone_size: NA; j_call: TRBJ1-6; cdr3_nt: TGTGCCAGCAGCTGGGCGGGAAATAATTCACCCCTCCACTTT; cdr3_aa: CASSWAGNNSPLHF
d_call: NA; v_call: TRBV28; clone_size: NA; j_call: TRBJ1-2; cdr3_nt: TGTGCCAGCAGTTTTTACCCGGGGAGGGTAAACTATGGCTACACCTTC; cdr3_aa: CASSFYPGRVNYGYTF
d_call: TRBD1; v_call: TRBV19; clone_size: NA; j_call: TRBJ1-4; cdr3_nt: TGTGCCAGTAGTACCCCGACAGGGATTAGGAATGAAAAACTGTTTTTT; cdr3_aa: CASSTPTGIRNEKLFF
d_call: TRBD2; v_call: TRBV7-7; clone_size: NA; j_call: TRBJ2-5; cdr3_nt: TGTGCTAGCAGCTTAGGCCTAGCGGCCCAAGAGACCCAGTACTTC; cdr3_aa: CASSLGLAAQETQYF
d_call: NA; v_call: TRBV6-1; clone_size: NA; j_call: TRBJ2-7; cdr3_nt: TGTGCCAGCAGTGAAGACGGCCTAGGCAACCAGGGGACCTACGAGCAGTACTTC; cdr3_aa: CASSEDGLGNQGTYEQYF
d_call: NA; v_call: TRBV24-1; clone_size: NA; j_call: TRBJ2-4; cdr3_nt: TGTGCCACCACTTCGGGCGAAGCGGACATTCAGTACTTC; cdr3_aa: CATTSGEADIQYF
d_call: NA; v_call: TRBV13; clone_size: NA; j_call: TRBJ2-7; cdr3_nt: TGTGCCAGCAGTGGTCGGTTAACAGGGTCAAGTCACGAGCAGTACTTC; cdr3_aa: CASSGRLTGSSHEQYF
d_call: TRBD2; v_call: TRBV6-5; clone_size: NA; j_call: TRBJ2-1; cdr3_nt: TGTGCCAGCAGTTACGAGCGGGAGCGCGCCTACAATGAGCAGTTCTTC; cdr3_aa: CASSYERERAYNEQFF
d_call: TRBD1; v_call: TRBV3-1/TRBV3-2; clone_size: NA; j_call: TRBJ1-2; cdr3_nt: TGTGCCAGCAGCCCAGGGACAGGGGGCGGGTATGGCTACACCTTC; cdr3_aa: CASSPGTGGGYGYTF
d_call: NA; v_call: TRBV2; clone_size: NA; j_call: TRBJ1-5; cdr3_nt: TGTGCCAGCAGTGAAGCCCGGGTCCGGCCCCAGCATTTT; cdr3_aa: CASSEARVRPQHF
d_call: TRBD1; v_call: TRBV6-1; clone_size: NA; j_call: TRBJ1-5; cdr3_nt: TGTGCCAGCAGTGAGTCCGGGACAGGGACTTTTCGCAATCAGCCCCAGCATTTT; cdr3_aa: CASSESGTGTFRNQPQHF
d_call: NA; v_call: TRBV10-3; clone_size: NA; j_call: TRBJ1-4; cdr3_nt: TGTGCCATCAGTTCACCAGGGCGAGATGAAAAACTGTTTTTT; cdr3_aa: CAISSPGRDEKLFF
d_call: TRBD2; v_call: TRBV7-6; clone_size: many; j_call: TRBJ2-1; cdr3_nt: TGTGCCAGCACCCTAAATGGAGCGGGAGTTACCTACAATGAGCAGTTCTTC; cdr3_aa: CASTLNGAGVTYNEQFF
d_call: NA; v_call: TRBV19; clone_size: NA; j_call: TRBJ1-6; cdr3_nt: TGTGCCAGTAGTATTGTTGTGGGGGCGAATTCACCCCTCCACTTT; cdr3_aa: CASSIVVGANSPLHF
d_call: NA; v_call: TRBV5-6; clone_size: NA; j_call: TRBJ1-2; cdr3_nt: TGTGCCAGCAGACTCCAGGACAGCCCTAGGTATGGCTACACCTTC; cdr3_aa: CASRLQDSPRYGYTF
d_call: TRBD2; v_call: TRBV10-1; clone_size: NA; j_call: TRBJ2-1; cdr3_nt: TGCGCCAGCAGTACTAGCGACCCCTACAATGAGCAGTTCTTC; cdr3_aa: CASSTSDPYNEQFF
d_call: TRBD1; v_call: TRBV29-1; clone_size: NA; j_call: TRBJ1-1; cdr3_nt: TGCAGCGCCCCGACAGGGAGGAACACTGAAGCTTTCTTT; cdr3_aa: CSAPTGRNTEAFF
d_call: TRBD1; v_call: TRBV24-1; clone_size: NA; j_call: TRBJ1-2; cdr3_nt: TGTGCCACCAGTGTTGGTGGAAGGACAGGGGTTCTCACTAACTATGGCTACACCTTC; cdr3_aa: CATSVGGRTGVLTNYGYTF
d_call: NA; v_call: TRBV7-2; clone_size: once; j_call: TRBJ2-7; cdr3_nt: TGTGCCAGCAGCTTAGGCGGCTTTAGCTCCTACGAGCAGTACTTC; cdr3_aa: CASSLGGFSSYEQYF
d_call: NA; v_call: TRBV24-1; clone_size: NA; j_call: TRBJ2-2; cdr3_nt: TGTGCCACCAGTTCCTCGGGACAGAACACCGGGGAGCTGTTTTTT; cdr3_aa: CATSSSGQNTGELFF